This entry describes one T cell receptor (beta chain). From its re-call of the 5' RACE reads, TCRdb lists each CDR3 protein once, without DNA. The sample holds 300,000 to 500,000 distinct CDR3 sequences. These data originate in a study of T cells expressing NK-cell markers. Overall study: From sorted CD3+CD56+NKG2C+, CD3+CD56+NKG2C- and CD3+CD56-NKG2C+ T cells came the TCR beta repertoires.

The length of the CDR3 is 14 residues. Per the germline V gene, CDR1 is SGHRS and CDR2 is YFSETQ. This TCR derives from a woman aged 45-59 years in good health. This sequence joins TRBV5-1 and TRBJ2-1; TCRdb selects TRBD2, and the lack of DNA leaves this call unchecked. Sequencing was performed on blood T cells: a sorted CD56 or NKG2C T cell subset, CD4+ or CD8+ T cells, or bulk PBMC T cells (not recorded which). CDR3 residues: CASSLSAGGHEQFF.